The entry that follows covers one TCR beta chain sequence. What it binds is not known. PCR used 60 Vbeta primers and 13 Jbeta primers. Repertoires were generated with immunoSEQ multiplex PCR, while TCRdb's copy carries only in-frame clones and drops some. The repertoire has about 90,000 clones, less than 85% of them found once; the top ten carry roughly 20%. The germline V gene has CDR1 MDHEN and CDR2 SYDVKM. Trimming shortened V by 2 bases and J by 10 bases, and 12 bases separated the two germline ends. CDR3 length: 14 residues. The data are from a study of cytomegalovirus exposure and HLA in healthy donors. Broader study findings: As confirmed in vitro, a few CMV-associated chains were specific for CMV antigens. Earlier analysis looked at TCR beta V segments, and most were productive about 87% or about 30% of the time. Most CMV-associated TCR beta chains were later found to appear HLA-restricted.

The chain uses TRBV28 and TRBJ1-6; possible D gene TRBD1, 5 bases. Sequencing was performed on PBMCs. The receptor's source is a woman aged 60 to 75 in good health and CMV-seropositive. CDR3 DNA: TGTGCCAGCAGTTTAATACCAGGGAAATCACCCCTCCACTTT. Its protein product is CASSLIPGKSPLHF.